This T cell receptor (beta chain) is from a study of identical twins. Study-wide findings and caveats: In monozygotic twins, models underestimated the sharing of out-of-frame TCR alpha.

Each CDR3 protein gets one entry after TCRdb re-called the 5' RACE reads with MiXCR. The data show about 210,000 distinct CDR3 sequences, roughly 10% seen once. The CDR3 loop spans 14 amino acids. From germline, CDR1 is SGHRS and CDR2 YFSETQ. V lost 1 base and J lost 2, with 9 bases in between. Comment on this clonotype: As yet, its antigen is unknown.

This receptor was identified in a woman younger than 30 in good health. The V and J genes are TRBV5-1 and TRBJ2-5; D may correspond to TRBD1 or TRBD2 (5 bases each). The sequencing sample was made of memory (CD45RO+) T cells sorted from blood. CDR3 in amino acids: CASSLYGTQETQYF. CDR3 sequence (DNA): TGCGCCAGCAGCTTGTATGGGACGCAAGAGACCCAGTACTTC.